These 17 T cell receptor beta chains were all obtained from the same sample, sequenced in a study of cytomegalovirus exposure and HLA in healthy donors (dated by TCRdb to about 2017). The receptor library was made with the immunoSEQ multiplex PCR assay. For the multiplex PCR, a mixture combining 60 forward primers for TCR Vbeta segments and 13 reverse primers for TCR Jbeta segments was used. This is the immuneACCESS table as TCRdb keeps it, with only in-frame sequences that have V and J called. A part of the clones is gone; compared with another copy, unresolved V genes explain less than half, and the rest is unexplained. Within this sample are fewer than 250,000 clones, with about 80% of them counted one time only. Approximately 0.63% of the sample belongs to the ten largest clones. The sequencing input was PBMCs. The receptors stem from a man between 18 and 29 years old in good health and CMV-seronegative.

The chain links TRBV27 to TRBJ1-2; 10 bases agree with TRBD1. The germline V gene encodes CDR1 MNHEY and CDR2 SMNVEV (reference sequence). Germline trimming cut 3 bases from V and 4 bases from J; bases unmatched to any gene: 5. This CDR3 is 15 amino acids long. The CDR3 DNA follows: TGTGCCAGCAGTTTGGGGACAGGGGAAAGCTATGGCTACACCTTC. This sequence encodes CASSLGTGESYGYTF.

This chain joins TRBV6-5 and TRBJ1-2; no clear D gene. CDR3 length: 11 amino acids. V shed 2 bases and J shed 7 bases, with 5 bases lying between them. CDR1 and CDR2 from the germline V gene are MNHEY and SVGAGI. This CDR3 is CASSYRGGYTF. The CDR3 DNA is TGTGCCAGCAGTTACCGAGGTGGCTACACCTTC.

V usage is TRBV7-9 and J usage is TRBJ1-2, with no clear D. The V end was cut by 2 bases, the J end by 6 bases, with 19 bases between. This CDR3 comprises 16 residues. Per the germline V gene, CDR1 is SEHNR and CDR2 is FQNEAQ (reference sequence). The CDR3: CASSLKAGFMVDGYTF. The CDR3 DNA is TGTGCCAGCAGCTTAAAAGCGGGCTTTATGGTAGATGGCTACACCTTC.

V is TRBV11-2 and J is TRBJ2-1; 7 bases align to TRBD2. The germline V gene has CDR1 SGHAT and CDR2 FQNNGV. Trimming cost V 4 bases and J 7 bases; bases outside gene matches: 13. This CDR3 has 16 amino acids. The CDR3 sequence is CASSSPFGGSGNEQFF. As DNA, the CDR3 is TGTGCCAGCAGCTCGCCCTTTGGCGGGAGTGGGAATGAGCAGTTCTTC.

This chain uses TRBV6-5 with TRBJ1-2, with 11 bases lining up with TRBD1. The V segment lost 6 bases and the J segment 3 bases; nucleotides outside the gene matches: 3. Germline CDR1 reads MNHEY; CDR2 reads SVGAGI. This CDR3 region has 14 residues. The CDR3 bases are TGTGCCAGCAGCCCGGGACAGGGGGACTATGGCTACACCTTC. It codes for CASSPGQGDYGYTF.

The chain recombines TRBV7-2 with TRBJ1-6; TRBD1 matches 8 bases. Germline V gene data show CDR1 as SGHTA and CDR2 as FQGNSA. J gave up 10 bases and V 9 bases, and 14 bases lay outside the gene matches. This CDR3 spans 15 amino acids. DNA for the CDR3: TGTGCCAGTCACACCGCCCAGGGGGCAAAGTCACCCCTCCACTTT. Protein: CASHTAQGAKSPLHF.

This clone was counted only a few times. The chain links TRBV5-1 to TRBJ1-3, with 10 bases aligning to TRBD1. CDR1 and CDR2 (germline): SGHRS, YFSETQ. Trimming cost V 5 bases and J 8 bases; bases outside gene matches: 10. CDR3 length: 15 amino acids. The CDR3 DNA reads as TGCGCCAGCAGATCCGGGACAGGGGCCTTCTACACCATATATTTT. It specifies CASRSGTGAFYTIYF.

The chain joins TRBV19 to TRBJ2-7, with D perhaps TRBD2 (6 bases). The length of the CDR3 is 14 residues. Trimming left V 5 bases short and J 7 bases short, with 18 bases between. CDR1 LNHDA and CDR2 SQIVND come from the germline V gene (reference sequence). CDR3 amino acids: CASSLRDGGWEQYF. DNA of the CDR3: TGTGCCAGTAGTCTCCGGGACGGAGGGTGGGAGCAGTACTTC.

This clone was found a few times. The chain links TRBV6-5 to TRBJ2-7, with 7 positions matching TRBD1. CDR3 length: 14 residues. Per the germline V gene, CDR1 is MNHEY and CDR2 is SVGAGI. V shed 2 bases, J shed 5 bases, and the junction held 6 bases outside the gene matches. The CDR3 is CASSYRQGPHEQYF. In DNA, the CDR3 is TGTGCCAGCAGTTACAGACAGGGTCCCCACGAGCAGTACTTC.

The V gene is TRBV14, the J gene TRBJ2-7, with D possibly being TRBD1 (5 bases). V dropped 5 bases and J dropped 3 bases, with 11 bases sitting between them. CDR1 is SGHDN and CDR2 is FVKESK in the germline V gene. The CDR3 consists of 13 residues. Here the CDR3 reads CASSWGFLYEQYF. CDR3 coding DNA: TGTGCCAGCAGCTGGGGCTTCCTCTACGAGCAGTACTTC.

V and J are TRBV7-9 and TRBJ1-5; D might be TRBD1 (5 bases). The CDR3 extends over 13 amino acids. Germline V gives CDR1 SEHNR, CDR2 FQNEAQ (reference sequence). V lost 8 bases and J lost 0, with 8 bases in between. The CDR3 loop is CASGGDSNQPQHF. As DNA, the CDR3 is TGTGCCAGCGGGGGGGATAGCAATCAGCCCCAGCATTTT.

The CDR3 loop reads CASSLREEQYF. Here the CDR3 DNA reads TGTGCCAGCAGTTTACGAGAAGAGCAGTACTTC. V gene TRBV28 combines with J gene TRBJ2-7; unclear D gene. The V end was cut by 2 bases, the J end by 7 bases, with 6 bases between. The CDR3 consists of 11 residues. Germline CDR1 is MDHEN and CDR2 is SYDVKM.

V and J are TRBV11-2 and TRBJ1-5; D unclear. V lost 4 bases and J lost 5, with 18 bases in between. CDR1 is SGHAT, CDR2 FQNNGV, per germline. The CDR3 runs 16 residues. The CDR3 sequence: CASSSRRVGWDQPQHF. In DNA form, the CDR3 reads TGTGCCAGCAGCTCCAGGAGGGTCGGTTGGGATCAGCCCCAGCATTTT.

This chain connects TRBV5-5 to TRBJ1-1; D uncertain. Looked up from germline, CDR1 is SGHKS and CDR2 is YYEKEE (reference sequence). Trimming pared 4 bases from V and 1 base from J, leaving 14 bases between. This CDR3 is built from 15 residues. The CDR3 bases are TGTGCCAGCAGCCTCCTAGGCAGTACGAACACTGAAGCTTTCTTT. Amino acid sequence: CASSLLGSTNTEAFF.

V gene TRBV4-1 combines with J gene TRBJ2-3; 10 bases are a match to TRBD2. CDR3 length: 21 residues. V shed 0 bases and J 0 bases; nucleotides not matched to a gene: 15. CDR1 MGHRA and CDR2 YSYEKL come from the germline V gene. CDR3 loop: CASSQDRLRLAGDPSTDTQYF. As DNA, the CDR3 is TGCGCCAGCAGCCAAGATAGGCTCCGGCTAGCGGGAGACCCGAGCACAGATACGCAGTATTTT.

The sample holds one count of this clone. V and J are TRBV7-9 and TRBJ2-3; TRBD2 might be the D (7 bases). Germline V gene data show CDR1 as SEHNR and CDR2 as FQNEAQ (reference sequence). Trimming took off 1 base at V and 5 bases at J, with 16 bases between the two ends. CDR3 length: 16 residues. The CDR3 reads CASSLEATGGRDTQYF. The CDR3 DNA reads as TGTGCCAGCAGCTTAGAGGCGACGGGGGGCAGAGATACGCAGTATTTT.

This clone was seen a handful of times. The rearrangement uses TRBV9 and TRBJ2-2; D unresolved. The CDR3 has 13 residues. V was cut by 1 base and J by 4 bases, with 5 bases left in between. CDR1 and CDR2 (germline): SGDLS, YYNGEE. The CDR3 loop reads CASSVQFTGELFF. In DNA form, the CDR3 reads TGTGCCAGCAGCGTACAGTTCACCGGGGAGCTGTTTTTT.